A selection of T cell receptor beta chains follows, all from one sample in a study of blood T cell repertoires in COVID-19. Measured with immunoSEQ multiplex PCR; TCRdb has only the in-frame clones, and not every one. This table has under 350,000 clones, approximately 83% appearing once. Input material: PBMCs or T cells enriched from blood (not recorded which). The receptor source for this set is a woman in her 40s with acute COVID-19. The conserved cysteine and the conserved F or W are not part of the CDR3 here. Each record gives: J gene, V gene, CDR3 protein.

TRBJ2-1 | TRBV2 | ASSPLNEQF
TRBJ2-1 | TRBV6-5 | ASSYSEGGEQF
TRBJ1-1 | TRBV29-1 | SVTGPFTEAF
TRBJ1-5 | TRBV19 | ASLPGQGNQPQH
TRBJ2-5 | TRBV2 | ASSYATGEIETQY
TRBJ1-2 | TRBV9 | ASSPRQGAGGYT
TRBJ1-5 | TRBV7-2 | ASSLGGGGQPQH
TRBJ2-3 | TRBV11-1 | ASRQGTDTQY
TRBJ1-2 | TRBV28 | ASSSHKILRQGASYGYT
TRBJ1-1 | TRBV15 | ATSRVGVRGTEAF
TRBJ2-1 | TRBV7-8 | ASSLAPWAPGGYNEQF
TRBJ2-7 | TRBV25-1 | ASSEFGEGISYEQY
TRBJ2-2 | TRBV19 | ASSNTGGRYTGELF
TRBJ1-6 | TRBV28 | ATKVTRGSSYNSPLH
TRBJ2-7 | TRBV10-1 | ARSQGPPYEQY
TRBJ1-4 | TRBV28 | ASSLMGATNEKLF
TRBJ1-5 | TRBV6-5 | ASSSQGSNQPQH
TRBJ2-5 | TRBV19 | ASSIGAGRKYQETQY
TRBJ2-7 | TRBV11-3 | ASSAGQGSYEQY